This T cell receptor beta chain was sequenced during a study of monozygotic twins with inflammatory bowel disease. Total RNA amounting to about 3,700 ng went into each TCR library. Each CDR3 protein gets one entry in TCRdb, which reprocessed the 5' RACE reads and gives no DNA. In total, the table holds under 200,000 distinct CDR3 sequences. Germline V CDR1 and CDR2: SGHRS, YFSETQ. The CDR3 covers 14 residues. The rearrangement uses TRBV5-1 and TRBJ2-1; checking the TCRdb D call of TRBD2 is not possible without DNA. The sequence came from a human donor with ulcerative colitis or Crohn's disease, or a healthy co-twin of an affected twin (not recorded which). Sequenced: blood. This chain's CDR3 is CASSPRLASGEQFF.